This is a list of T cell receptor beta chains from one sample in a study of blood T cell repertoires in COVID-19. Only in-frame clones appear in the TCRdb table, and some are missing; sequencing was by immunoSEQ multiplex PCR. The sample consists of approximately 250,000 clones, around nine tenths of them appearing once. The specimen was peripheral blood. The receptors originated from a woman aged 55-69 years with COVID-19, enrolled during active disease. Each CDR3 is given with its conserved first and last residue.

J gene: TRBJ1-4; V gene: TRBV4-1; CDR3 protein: CASSQDEILNEKLFF
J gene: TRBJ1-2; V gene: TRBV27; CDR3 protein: CASKRQGILDGYTF
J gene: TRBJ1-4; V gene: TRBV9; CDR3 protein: CASSVDDGFDEKLFF
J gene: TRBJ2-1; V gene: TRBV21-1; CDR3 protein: CASSISGRGNEQFF
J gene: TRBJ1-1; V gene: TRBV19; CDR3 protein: CASSIDPRNTEAFF
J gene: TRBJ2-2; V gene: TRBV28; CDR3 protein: CASDGTANTGELFF
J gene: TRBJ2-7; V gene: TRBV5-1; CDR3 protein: CASSLTGQGDGEQYF
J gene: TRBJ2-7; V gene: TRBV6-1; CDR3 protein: CASSEMIRGANVYEQYF
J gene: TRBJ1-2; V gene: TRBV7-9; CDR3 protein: CASSRYPGTGDLDGYTF
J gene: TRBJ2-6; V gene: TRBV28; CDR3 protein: CASISGGSGANVLTF